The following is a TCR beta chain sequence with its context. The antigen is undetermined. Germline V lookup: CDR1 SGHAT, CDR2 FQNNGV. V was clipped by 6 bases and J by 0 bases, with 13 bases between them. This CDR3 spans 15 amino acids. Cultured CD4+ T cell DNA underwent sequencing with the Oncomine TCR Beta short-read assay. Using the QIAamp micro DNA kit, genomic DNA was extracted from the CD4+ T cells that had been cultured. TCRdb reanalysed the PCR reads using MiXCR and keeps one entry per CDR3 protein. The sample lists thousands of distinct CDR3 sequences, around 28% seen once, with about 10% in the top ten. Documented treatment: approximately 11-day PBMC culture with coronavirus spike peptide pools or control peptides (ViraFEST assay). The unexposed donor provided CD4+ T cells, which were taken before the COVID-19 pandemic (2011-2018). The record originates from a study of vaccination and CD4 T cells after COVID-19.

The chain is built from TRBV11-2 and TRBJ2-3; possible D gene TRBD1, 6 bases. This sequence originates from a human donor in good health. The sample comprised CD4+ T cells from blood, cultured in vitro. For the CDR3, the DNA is TGTGCCAGCAGTACAAGGGGGAGTAGCACAGATACGCAGTATTTT. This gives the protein CASSTRGSSTDTQYF.